This T cell receptor beta chain was observed in a study of vaccination and CD4 T cells after COVID-19. Study observations and caveats: Early timepoints after natural infection were not analyzed in these convalescent patients. A nonsignificant rise from around 20 to 38 was seen in the median number of SARS-CoV-2-reactive clonotypes.

V lost 1 base and J lost 5; bases outside the gene matches: 3. The CDR3 has 15 amino acids. Turning to this clonotype: Its target is unknown.

Researchers used the Oncomine TCR Beta short-read assay to sequence DNA from cultured CD4+ T cells. Someone extracted genomic DNA from cultured CD4+ T cells. TCRdb redid the calling of the PCR reads with MiXCR, one entry per CDR3 protein. The data show 17,000 or so distinct CDR3 sequences, under 55% seen once. Time point noted: late sampling 161 to 241 days after vaccination in a few convalescent patients. Sample treatment: roughly 11-day PBMC culture with coronavirus spike peptide pools or control peptides (ViraFEST assay). TCR sequencing followed the expansion of antigen-specific T cells with peptide pools in ViraFEST.

This chain connects TRBV23-1 to TRBJ2-5, with TRBD2 matching over 11 bases. TRBV23-1 is treated as an ORF (open reading frame) with a function not yet certain. The sequence was obtained from a human donor who had recovered from COVID-19. The starting material was CD4+ T cells from blood, cultured in vitro, obtained about 7 months after SARS-CoV-2 vaccination. The CDR3 spells CASSQFSGGAETQYF. Written as DNA, the CDR3 is TGCGCCAGCAGTCAATTTAGCGGGGGGGCGGAGACCCAGTACTTC.